The rows below give T cell receptor beta chains drawn from one sample of a study of shared clonotypes between healthy human individuals. Profiling relied on immunoSEQ multiplex PCR, and the TCRdb table lists in-frame clones only, not all of them. The sample yields some 2 million clones, roughly 94% seen once. Sequencing used naive CD4+ T cells sorted from blood. Receptors were obtained from a man aged 18 to 30 in good health. CDR3s include the opening cysteine and the closing phenylalanine or tryptophan. A D gene is named only where the DNA matches it firmly.

v_call,d_call,j_call,cdr3_nt,cdr3_aa
TRBV2,.,TRBJ2-2,TGTGCCAGCACCGGAAGGGTGGAGACCGGGGAGCTGTTTTTT,CASTGRVETGELFF
TRBV30,TRBD1,TRBJ1-4,TGTGCCTGGAGTTTACTAACAGGGGAGAAACTGTTTTTT,CAWSLLTGEKLFF
TRBV6-1,TRBD2,TRBJ2-2,TGTGCCAGCAGTGAACTAGCGGTCGTGAAGACCGGGGAGCTGTTTTTT,CASSELAVVKTGELFF
TRBV28,TRBD1,TRBJ2-7,TGTGCCAGCAGTTTCCTTATCCCCTCCCGGGACAGCGACTCCTACGAGCAGTACTTC,CASSFLIPSRDSDSYEQYF
TRBV27,.,TRBJ2-1,TGTGCCAGCAGTGGACTCCGGAATGAGCAGTTCTTC,CASSGLRNEQFF
TRBV5-1,TRBD2,TRBJ2-2,TGCGCCAGCAGCTTGCCCCCTAGCGGAAATCCCGGGGAGCTGTTTTTT,CASSLPPSGNPGELFF
TRBV10-2,.,TRBJ1-1,TGCGCCAGTAGAGGAGTAATGAACACTGAAGCTTTCTTT,CASRGVMNTEAFF
TRBV19,.,TRBJ2-3,TGTGCCAGTACGGACAACACAGATACGCAGTATTTT,CASTDNTDTQYF
TRBV9,TRBD1,TRBJ2-1,TGTGCCAGCAGCGAGGGACAGTTCGGTGAGCAGTTCTTC,CASSEGQFGEQFF
TRBV5-4,TRBD1,TRBJ1-3,TGTGCCAGCAGCGAGGGACAGGGAGTATTCTCTGGAAACACCATATATTTT,CASSEGQGVFSGNTIYF
TRBV19,.,TRBJ1-4,TGTGCCAGCAATTCCGGGCTCTATGAAAAACTGTTTTTT,CASNSGLYEKLFF
TRBV19,.,TRBJ2-6,TGTGCCAGTAGTCTTACACCCTCTGGGGCCAACGTCCTGACTTTC,CASSLTPSGANVLTF
TRBV7-9,TRBD1,TRBJ1-4,TGTGCCAGCAGCGAGGGACAGGGGAATGAAAAACTGTTTTTT,CASSEGQGNEKLFF
TRBV5-6,.,TRBJ2-5,TGTGCCAGCAGCGCGGGGTGGGCGGCCGGGGAGACCCAGTACTTC,CASSAGWAAGETQYF
TRBV5-4,TRBD2,TRBJ2-7,TGTGCCAGCAGACTGGGGCTAGCGGGGGGAACGGGCGAGCAGTACTTC,CASRLGLAGGTGEQYF
TRBV7-2,.,TRBJ2-5,TGTGCCAGCAGCTTAGTGGGGGTCGTGACCCAGTACTTC,CASSLVGVVTQYF